This T cell receptor (beta chain) stems from a study of Ad26.COV2.S vaccination and SARS-CoV-2 variants. Findings of the study overall: Across vaccine and placebo recipients, the breadth of non-spike TCRs was similar. Breadth, reportedly substantial, characterized the spike-specific CD8+ and CD4+ T cell responses after vaccination.

The table lists this clone with a count of one. Its antigen remains unidentified. Noted treatment: some 20 received Ad26.COV2.S at low or high dose, single or two shots; several received placebo; per-sample allocation not given. Sampling took place 63 days after the first vaccine or placebo injection. Participants' vaccine, an Ad26 vector, delivered Wuhan-strain SARS-CoV-2 spike. Profiling relied on immunoSEQ multiplex PCR, and the TCRdb table lists in-frame clones only, not all of them. The data hold some 340,000 clones, with around 84% observed a single time. Trimming removed 6 bases from V and 0 bases from J, with 9 bases in between. The germline V gene has CDR1 SGHTA and CDR2 FQGNSA. This CDR3 is 13 amino acids long.

Material: peripheral blood, obtained in a trial of Ad26.COV2.S vaccine versus placebo. This receptor was identified in a person aged 18 to 59 who received the Ad26.COV2.S COVID-19 vaccine or a placebo. The chain recombines TRBV7-2 with TRBJ2-7, with D unclear. CDR3 bases: TGTGCCAGCAGACAAGGCCCCTCCTACGAGCAGTACTTC. Translation gives CASRQGPSYEQYF.